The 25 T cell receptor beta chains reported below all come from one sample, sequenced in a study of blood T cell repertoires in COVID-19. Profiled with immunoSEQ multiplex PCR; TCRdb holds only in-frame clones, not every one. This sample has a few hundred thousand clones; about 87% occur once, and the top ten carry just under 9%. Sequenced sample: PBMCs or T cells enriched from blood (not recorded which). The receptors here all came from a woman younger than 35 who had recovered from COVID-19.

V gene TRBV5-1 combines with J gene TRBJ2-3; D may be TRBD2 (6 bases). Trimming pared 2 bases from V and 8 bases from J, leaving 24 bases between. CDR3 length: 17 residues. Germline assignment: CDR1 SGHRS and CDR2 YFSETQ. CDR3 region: CASSLTESGLPSGTQYF. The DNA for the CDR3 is TGCGCCAGCAGCTTAACAGAATCGGGACTTCCGTCGGGTACGCAGTATTTT.

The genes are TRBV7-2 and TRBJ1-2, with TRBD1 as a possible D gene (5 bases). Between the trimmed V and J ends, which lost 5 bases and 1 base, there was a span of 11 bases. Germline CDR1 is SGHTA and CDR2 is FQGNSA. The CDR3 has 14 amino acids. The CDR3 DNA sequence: TGTGCCAGCAGCCCCCGACAGTTTAACTATGGCTACACCTTC. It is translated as CASSPRQFNYGYTF.

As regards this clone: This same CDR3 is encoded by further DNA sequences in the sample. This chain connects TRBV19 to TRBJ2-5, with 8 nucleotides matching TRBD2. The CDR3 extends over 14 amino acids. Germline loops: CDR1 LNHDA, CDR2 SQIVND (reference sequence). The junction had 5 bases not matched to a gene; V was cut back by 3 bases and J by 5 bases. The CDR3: CASSIAGGWETQYF. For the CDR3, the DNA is TGTGCCAGTAGTATCGCGGGGGGCTGGGAGACCCAGTACTTC.

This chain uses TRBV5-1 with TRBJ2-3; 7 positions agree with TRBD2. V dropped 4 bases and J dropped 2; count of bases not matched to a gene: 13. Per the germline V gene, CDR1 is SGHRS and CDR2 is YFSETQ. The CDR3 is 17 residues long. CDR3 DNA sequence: TGCGCCAGCAGCCCATACGTGCTAGCGGTTCCCACAGATACGCAGTATTTT. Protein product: CASSPYVLAVPTDTQYF.

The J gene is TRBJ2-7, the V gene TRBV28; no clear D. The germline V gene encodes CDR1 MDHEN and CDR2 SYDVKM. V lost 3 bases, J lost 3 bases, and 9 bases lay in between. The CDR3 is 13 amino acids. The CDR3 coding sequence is TGTGCCAGCAGTTTTCGGTCCGGCTACGAGCAGTACTTC. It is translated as CASSFRSGYEQYF.

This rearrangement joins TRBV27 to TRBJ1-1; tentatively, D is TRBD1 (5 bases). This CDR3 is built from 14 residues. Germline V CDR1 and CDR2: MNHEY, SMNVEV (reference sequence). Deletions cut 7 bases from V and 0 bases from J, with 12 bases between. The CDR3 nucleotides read TGTGCCAGCATTAAGACAGCGATGAACACTGAAGCTTTCTTT. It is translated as CASIKTAMNTEAFF.

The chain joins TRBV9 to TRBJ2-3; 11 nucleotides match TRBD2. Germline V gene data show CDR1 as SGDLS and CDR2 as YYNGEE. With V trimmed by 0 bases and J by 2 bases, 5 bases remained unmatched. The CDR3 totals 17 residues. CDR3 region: CASSVASGLAATDTQYF. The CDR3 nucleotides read TGTGCCAGCAGCGTAGCCTCGGGACTAGCGGCCACAGATACGCAGTATTTT.

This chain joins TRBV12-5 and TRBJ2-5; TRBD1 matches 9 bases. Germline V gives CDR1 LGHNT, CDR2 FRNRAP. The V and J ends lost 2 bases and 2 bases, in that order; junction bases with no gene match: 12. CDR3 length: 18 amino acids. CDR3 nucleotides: TGTGCTAGTGGTTTGTCGGGACAGGGCTTGGGGGTTCAAGAGACCCAGTACTTC. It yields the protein CASGLSGQGLGVQETQYF.

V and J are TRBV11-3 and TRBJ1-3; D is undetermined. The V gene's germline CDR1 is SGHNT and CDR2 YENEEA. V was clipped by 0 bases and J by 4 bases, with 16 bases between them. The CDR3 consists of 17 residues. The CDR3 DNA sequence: TGTGCCAGCAGCTTAGATCGCGGGTTTGGATCCGGAAACACCATATATTTT. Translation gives CASSLDRGFGSGNTIYF.

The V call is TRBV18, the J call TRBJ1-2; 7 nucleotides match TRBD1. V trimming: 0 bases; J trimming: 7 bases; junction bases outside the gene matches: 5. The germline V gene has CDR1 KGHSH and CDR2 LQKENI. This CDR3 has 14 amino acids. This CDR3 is CASSPPGGAGGYTF. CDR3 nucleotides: TGTGCCAGCTCACCACCAGGGGGCGCGGGTGGCTACACCTTC.

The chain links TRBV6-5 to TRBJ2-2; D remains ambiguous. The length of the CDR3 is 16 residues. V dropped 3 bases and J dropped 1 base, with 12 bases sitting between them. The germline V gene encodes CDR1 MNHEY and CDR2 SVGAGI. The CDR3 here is CASSYLSGRNTGELFF. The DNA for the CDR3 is TGTGCCAGCAGTTATCTCTCAGGCAGGAACACCGGGGAGCTGTTTTTT.

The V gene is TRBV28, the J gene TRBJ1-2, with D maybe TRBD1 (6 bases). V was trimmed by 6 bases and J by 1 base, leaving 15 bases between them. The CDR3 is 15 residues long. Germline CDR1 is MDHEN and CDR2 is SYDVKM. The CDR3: CASSPRGPFNYGYTF. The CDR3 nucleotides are TGTGCCAGCAGCCCCAGGGGACCATTTAACTATGGCTACACCTTC.

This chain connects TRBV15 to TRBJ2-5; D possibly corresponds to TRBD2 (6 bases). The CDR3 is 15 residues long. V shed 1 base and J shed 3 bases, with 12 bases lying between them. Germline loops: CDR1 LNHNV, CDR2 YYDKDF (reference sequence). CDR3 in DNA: TGTGCCACCAGCAGAGGGACTACTAATGAAGAGACCCAGTACTTC. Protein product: CATSRGTTNEETQYF.

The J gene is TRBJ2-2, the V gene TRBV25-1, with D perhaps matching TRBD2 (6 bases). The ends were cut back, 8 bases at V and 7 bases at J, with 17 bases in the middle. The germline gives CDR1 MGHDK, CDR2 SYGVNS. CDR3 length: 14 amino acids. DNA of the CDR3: TGTGCCAGCCGCCCAGGGTGGGGGGACGGGGAGCTGTTTTTT. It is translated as CASRPGWGDGELFF.

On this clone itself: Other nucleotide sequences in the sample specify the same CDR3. The CDR3 nucleotides are TGTGCCAGCAGCTTCGGCCGGGGCACAGATACGCAGTATTTT. Its protein is CASSFGRGTDTQYF. The gene calls are TRBV7-9 and TRBJ2-3; no clear D. Trimming stripped 3 bases from V and 1 base from J, with 8 bases between. This CDR3 spans 14 amino acids. Germline-derived CDR1 and CDR2 are SEHNR and FQNEAQ (reference sequence).

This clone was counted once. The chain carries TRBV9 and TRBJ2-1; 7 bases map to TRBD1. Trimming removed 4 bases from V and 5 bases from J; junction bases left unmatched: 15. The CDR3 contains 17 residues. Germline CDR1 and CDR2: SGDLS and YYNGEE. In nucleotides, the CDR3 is TGTGCCAGCAGCCCCTCCTCCCTTAAGGGGGCGAACAATGAGCAGTTCTTC. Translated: CASSPSSLKGANNEQFF.

For the CDR3, the DNA is TGTGCCACTACGACAGGGGGTAATTCACCCCTCCACTTT. As protein: CATTTGGNSPLHF. The chain links TRBV27 to TRBJ1-6; 9 bases are a match to TRBD1. V lost 10 bases, J lost 6 bases, and 4 bases stayed unmatched. From germline, CDR1 is MNHEY and CDR2 SMNVEV (reference sequence). CDR3 length: 13 residues.

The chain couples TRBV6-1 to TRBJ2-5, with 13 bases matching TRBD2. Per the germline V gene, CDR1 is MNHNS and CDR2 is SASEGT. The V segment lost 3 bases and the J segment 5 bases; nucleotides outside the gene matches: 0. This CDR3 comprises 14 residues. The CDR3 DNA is TGTGCCAGCAGTGAGACTAGCGGGGGGGAGACCCAGTACTTC. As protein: CASSETSGGETQYF.

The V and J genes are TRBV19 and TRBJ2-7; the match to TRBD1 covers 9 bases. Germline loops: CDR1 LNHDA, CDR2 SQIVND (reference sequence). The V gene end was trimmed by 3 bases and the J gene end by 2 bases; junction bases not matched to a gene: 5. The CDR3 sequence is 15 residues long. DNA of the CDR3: TGTGCCAGTAGTATCGGGGACAGGGAGCCCTACGAGCAGTACTTC. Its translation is CASSIGDREPYEQYF. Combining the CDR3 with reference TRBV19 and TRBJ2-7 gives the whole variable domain DGGITQSPKYLFRKEGQNVTLSCEQNLNHDAMYWYRQDPGQGLRLIYYSQIVNDFQKGDIAEGYSVSREKKESFPLTVTSAQKNPTAFYLCASSIGDREPYEQYFGPGTRLTVT.

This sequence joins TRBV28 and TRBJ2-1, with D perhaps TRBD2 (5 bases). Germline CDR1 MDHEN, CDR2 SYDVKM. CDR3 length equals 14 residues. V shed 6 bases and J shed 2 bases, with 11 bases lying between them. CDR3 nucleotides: TGTGCCAGCAGCCTCACAGCGGCCTACAATGAGCAGTTCTTC. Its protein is CASSLTAAYNEQFF. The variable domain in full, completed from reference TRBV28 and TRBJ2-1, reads DVKVTQSSRYLVKRTGEKVFLECVQDMDHENMFWYRQDPGLGLRLIYFSYDVKMKEKGDIPEGYSVSREKKERFSLILESASTNQTSMYLCASSLTAAYNEQFFGPGTRLTVL.

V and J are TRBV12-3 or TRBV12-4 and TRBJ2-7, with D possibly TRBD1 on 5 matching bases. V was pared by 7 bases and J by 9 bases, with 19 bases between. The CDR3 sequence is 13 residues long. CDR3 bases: TGTGCCAGCAACCTAGGGGTCCCGACGGTGCAGTACTTC. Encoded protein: CASNLGVPTVQYF.

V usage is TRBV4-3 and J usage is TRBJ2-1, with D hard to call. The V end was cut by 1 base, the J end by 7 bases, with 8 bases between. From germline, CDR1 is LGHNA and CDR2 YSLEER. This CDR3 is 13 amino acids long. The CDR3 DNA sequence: TGCGCCAGCAGCCAAGGTCTTCTGAATGAGCAGTTCTTC. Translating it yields CASSQGLLNEQFF.

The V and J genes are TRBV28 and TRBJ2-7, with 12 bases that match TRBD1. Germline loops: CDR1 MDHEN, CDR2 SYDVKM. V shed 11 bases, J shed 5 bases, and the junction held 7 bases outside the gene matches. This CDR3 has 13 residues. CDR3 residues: CAGGTGGIDEQYF. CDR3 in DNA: TGTGCCGGGGGGACAGGGGGCATCGACGAGCAGTACTTC.

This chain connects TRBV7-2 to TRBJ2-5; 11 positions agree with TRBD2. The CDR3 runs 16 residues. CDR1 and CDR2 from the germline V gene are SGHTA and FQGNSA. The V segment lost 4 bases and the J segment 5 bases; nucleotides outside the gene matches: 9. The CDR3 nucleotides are TGTGCCAGCAGCTACTTAGCGGGGGGGAAAGGGGAGACCCAGTACTTC. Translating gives CASSYLAGGKGETQYF. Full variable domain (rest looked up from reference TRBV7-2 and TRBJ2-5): GAGVSQSPSNKVTEKGKDVELRCDPISGHTALYWYRQSLGQGLEFLIYFQGNSAPDKSGLPSDRFSAERTGGSVSTLTIQRTQQEDSAVYLCASSYLAGGKGETQYFGPGTRLLVL.

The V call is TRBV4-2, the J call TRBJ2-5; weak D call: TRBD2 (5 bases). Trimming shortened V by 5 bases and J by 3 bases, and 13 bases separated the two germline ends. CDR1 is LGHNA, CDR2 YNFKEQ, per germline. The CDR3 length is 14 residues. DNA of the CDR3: TGTGCCAGCAGCGCCGGCACTAGGAAAGAGACCCAGTACTTC. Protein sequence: CASSAGTRKETQYF.